This T cell receptor (beta chain) was retrieved from a study of T cells in Graves' hyperthyroidism and ophthalmopathy. Study-wide results and caveats: Blood held most thyroid clonotypes expanded above 0.001 frequency. Stable hyperthyroidism and ophthalmopathy were separated using 13 V-J signatures.

Germline assignment: CDR1 DFQATT and CDR2 SNEGSKA (reference sequence). The CDR3 is 18 amino acids. The V gene end was trimmed by 1 base and the J gene end by 4 bases; junction bases not matched to a gene: 18. Orbital computed tomography, thyroid ultrasound, serum thyroxine and TRAb, and clinical symptoms together informed the diagnoses. With regard to this clonotype: What it recognizes is unknown.

RNA transcripts served as the template for amplifying TCR beta CDR3 regions. RT-PCR in the first round (using the HTBI primer set) targeted the TCR CDR3. One entry per CDR3 protein, called by TCRdb with MiXCR from the multiplex PCR reads. Counted here are 450,000 to 700,000 distinct CDR3 sequences, 46% occurring once; the ten biggest clones make up around 7.7%. V and J are TRBV20-1 and TRBJ1-2; 7 positions agree with TRBD1. The receptor was isolated from a woman younger than 35 with Graves' hyperthyroidism. The sequencing input was peripheral blood or thyroid tissue (not recorded which). The CDR3: CSARVPPGQPLFSYGYTF. CDR3 in DNA: TGCAGTGCTAGAGTTCCCCCGGGACAGCCGCTTTTTAGCTATGGCTACACCTTC.